This TCR beta chain is drawn from a study of cytomegalovirus exposure and HLA in healthy donors. General study points: A cluster of highly shared sequence variants was likely a sequencing artifact. The authors confirmed in vitro that a few CMV-associated chains were specific for CMV antigens.

PCR amplification relied on 60 Vbeta primers (plus 13 Jbeta primers). Clones were read by immunoSEQ multiplex PCR, and TCRdb kept only the in-frame ones, dropping some. This repertoire shows about 110,000 clones, roughly 67% found once; its top ten account for about 8.3%. J lost 4 bases, V lost 7 bases, and 5 bases had no gene match. The CDR3 totals 14 residues. Looked up from germline, CDR1 is SNHLY and CDR2 is FYNNEI. A note on this clone: The antigen is unknown.

This receptor was obtained from a young man in good health and CMV-seropositive. The chain couples TRBV2 to TRBJ2-5; 11 positions agree with TRBD1. Sequenced sample: PBMCs. In DNA form, the CDR3 reads TGTGCCAGCACCACGGGACAGGGGGTAGAGACCCAGTACTTC. Protein product: CASTTGQGVETQYF. Combining the CDR3 with reference TRBV2 and TRBJ2-5 gives the whole variable domain EPEVTQTPSHQVTQMGQEVILRCVPISNHLYFYWYRQILGQKVEFLVSFYNNEISEKSEIFDDQFSVERPDGSNFTLKIRSTKLEDSAMYFCASTTGQGVETQYFGPGTRLLVL.